Included here is one TCR beta chain sequence, with context. Its specificity is unknown. These data come from a study of T cell repertoires in cytomegalovirus infection. Overall study: Matching HLA type and CMV infection were both indicated by public TCR beta signatures.

Each CDR3 protein gets one entry after TCRdb re-called the reads with MiXCR. Of around 550,000 distinct CDR3 sequences listed, around a quarter are singletons. Study-wide points: In two of eight donors, the top clonotype was HLA-C-restricted CMV-specific. Of the TCR beta families, the public ones yielded a cumulative frequency that identified carriers of CMV plus the relevant HLA.

This CDR3 region has 13 residues. Trimming pared 0 bases from V and 8 bases from J, leaving 8 bases between. Germline V gene sequence: CDR1 LGHDT, CDR2 YNNKEL (reference sequence). This sequence joins TRBV3-1 and TRBJ2-1, with D possibly TRBD1 on 6 matching bases. The sequenced sample was PBMCs. This receptor was identified in a human donor in good health (CMV status not recorded). Some clones in this sample may be carry-over from other donors' samples. This CDR3 reads CASSQEGGDEQFF. DNA for the CDR3: TGTGCCAGCAGCCAAGAAGGGGGAGATGAGCAGTTCTTC.